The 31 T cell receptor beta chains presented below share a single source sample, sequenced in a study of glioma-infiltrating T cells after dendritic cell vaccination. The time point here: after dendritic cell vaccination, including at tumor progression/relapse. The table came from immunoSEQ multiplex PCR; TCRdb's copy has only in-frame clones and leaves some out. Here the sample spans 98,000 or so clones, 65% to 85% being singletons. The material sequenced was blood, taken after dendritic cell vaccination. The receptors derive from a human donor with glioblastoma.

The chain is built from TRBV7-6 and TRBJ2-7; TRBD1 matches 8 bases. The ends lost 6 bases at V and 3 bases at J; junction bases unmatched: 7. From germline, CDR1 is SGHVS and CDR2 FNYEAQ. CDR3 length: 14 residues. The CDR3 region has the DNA TGTGCCAGCAGTTTGGGGACAGGAAACTACGAGCAGTACTTC. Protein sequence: CASSLGTGNYEQYF.

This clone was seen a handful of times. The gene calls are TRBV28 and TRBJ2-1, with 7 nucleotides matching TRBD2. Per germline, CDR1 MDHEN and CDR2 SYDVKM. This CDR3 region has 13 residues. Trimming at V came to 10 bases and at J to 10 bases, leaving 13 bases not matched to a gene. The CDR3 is CATRKQTSREQFF. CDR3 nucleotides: TGTGCCACCCGAAAACAGACTAGCCGGGAGCAGTTCTTC.

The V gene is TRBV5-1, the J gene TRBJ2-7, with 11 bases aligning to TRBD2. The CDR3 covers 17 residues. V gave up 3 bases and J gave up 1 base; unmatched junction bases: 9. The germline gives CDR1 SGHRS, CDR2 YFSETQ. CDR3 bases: TGCGCCAGCAGCTCCGGGACTAGCGGCACCCGGTCCTACGAGCAGTACTTC. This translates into CASSSGTSGTRSYEQYF.

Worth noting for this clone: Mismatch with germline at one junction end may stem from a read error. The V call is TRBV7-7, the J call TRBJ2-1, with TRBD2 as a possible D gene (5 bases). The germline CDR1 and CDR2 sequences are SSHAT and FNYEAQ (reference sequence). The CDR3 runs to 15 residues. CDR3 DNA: TGTGCTAGCAGCGAGCGGTCCAGCTCCTACAATGAGCAGTTCTTC. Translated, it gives CASSERSSSYNEQFF.

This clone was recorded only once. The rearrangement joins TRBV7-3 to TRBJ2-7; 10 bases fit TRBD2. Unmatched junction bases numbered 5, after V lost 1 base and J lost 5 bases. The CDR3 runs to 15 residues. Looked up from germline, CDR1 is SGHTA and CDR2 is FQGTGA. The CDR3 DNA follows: TGTGCCAGCAGCTTAATGGGGGGGACTAGCGACGAGCAGTACTTC. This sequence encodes CASSLMGGTSDEQYF. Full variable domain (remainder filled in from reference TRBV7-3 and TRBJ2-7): GAGVSQTPSNKVTEKGKYVELRCDPISGHTALYWYRQSLGQGPEFLIYFQGTGAADDSGLPNDRFFAVRPEGSVSTLKIQRTERGDSAVYLCASSLMGGTSDEQYFGPGTRLTVT.

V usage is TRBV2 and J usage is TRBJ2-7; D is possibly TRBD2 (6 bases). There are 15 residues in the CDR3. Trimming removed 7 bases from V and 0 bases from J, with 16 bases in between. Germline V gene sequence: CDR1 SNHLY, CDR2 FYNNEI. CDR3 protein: CASTPRDSSSYEQYF. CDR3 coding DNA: TGTGCCAGCACCCCCCGGGACTCCAGCTCCTACGAGCAGTACTTC.

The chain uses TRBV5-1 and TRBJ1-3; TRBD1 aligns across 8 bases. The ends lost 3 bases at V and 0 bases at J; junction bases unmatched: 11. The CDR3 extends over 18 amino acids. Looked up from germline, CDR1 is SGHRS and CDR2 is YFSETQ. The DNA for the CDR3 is TGCGCCAGCAGCTCCCAAGCGCAGGGGGCCTTCTCTGGAAACACCATATATTTT. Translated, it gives CASSSQAQGAFSGNTIYF.

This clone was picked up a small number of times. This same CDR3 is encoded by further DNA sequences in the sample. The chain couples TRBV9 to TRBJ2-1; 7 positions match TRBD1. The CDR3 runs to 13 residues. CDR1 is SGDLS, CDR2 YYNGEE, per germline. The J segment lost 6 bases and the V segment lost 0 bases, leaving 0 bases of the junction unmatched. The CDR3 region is CASSVDRGNEQFF. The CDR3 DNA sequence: TGTGCCAGCAGCGTAGACAGGGGCAATGAGCAGTTCTTC.

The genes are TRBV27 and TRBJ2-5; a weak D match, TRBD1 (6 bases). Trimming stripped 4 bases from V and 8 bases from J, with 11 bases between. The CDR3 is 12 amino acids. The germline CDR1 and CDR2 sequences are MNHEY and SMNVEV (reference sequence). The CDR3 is CASSSDRSTQYF. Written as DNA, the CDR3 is TGTGCCAGCAGTTCCGACAGGTCAACCCAGTACTTC.

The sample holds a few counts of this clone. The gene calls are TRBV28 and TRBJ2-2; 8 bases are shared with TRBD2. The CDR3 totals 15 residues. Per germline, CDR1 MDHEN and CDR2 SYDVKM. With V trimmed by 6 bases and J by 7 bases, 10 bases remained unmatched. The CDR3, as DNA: TGTGCCAGCAGCCCCGCGGGACTAGTAGGCGGGGAGCTGTTTTTT. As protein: CASSPAGLVGGELFF.

The CDR3 nucleotides read TGTGCCAGCTCACTCGGGGAAGCTGGGCCCCATGAAGCTTTCTTT. Amino acids: CASSLGEAGPHEAFF. The chain recombines TRBV18 with TRBJ1-1; D call uncertain. The germline V gene encodes CDR1 KGHSH and CDR2 LQKENI. CDR3 length equals 15 residues. V shed 4 bases and J shed 7 bases, with 19 bases lying between them.

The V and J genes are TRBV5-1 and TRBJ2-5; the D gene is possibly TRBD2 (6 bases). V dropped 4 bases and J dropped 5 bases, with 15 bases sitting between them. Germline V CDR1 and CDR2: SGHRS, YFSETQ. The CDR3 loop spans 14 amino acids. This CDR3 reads CASSTLEGGETQYF. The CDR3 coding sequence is TGCGCCAGCAGCACCTTGGAGGGCGGGGAGACCCAGTACTTC. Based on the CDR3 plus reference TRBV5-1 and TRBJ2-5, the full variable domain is KAGVTQTPRYLIKTRGQQVTLSCSPISGHRSVSWYQQTPGQGLQFLFEYFSETQRNKGNFPGRFSGRQFSNSRSEMNVSTLELGDSALYLCASSTLEGGETQYFGPGTRLLVL.

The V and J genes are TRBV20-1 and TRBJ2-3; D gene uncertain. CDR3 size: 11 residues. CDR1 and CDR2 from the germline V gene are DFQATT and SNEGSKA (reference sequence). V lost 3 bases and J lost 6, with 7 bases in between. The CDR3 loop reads CSASPEDTQYF. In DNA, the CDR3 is TGCAGTGCTAGCCCCGAGGATACGCAGTATTTT.

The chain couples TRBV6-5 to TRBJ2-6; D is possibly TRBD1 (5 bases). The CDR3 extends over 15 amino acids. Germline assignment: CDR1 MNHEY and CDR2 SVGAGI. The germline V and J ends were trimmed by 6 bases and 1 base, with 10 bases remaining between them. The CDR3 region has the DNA TGTGCCAGCAGAAGGGGTTCATCTGGGGCCAACGTCCTGACTTTC. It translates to CASRRGSSGANVLTF.

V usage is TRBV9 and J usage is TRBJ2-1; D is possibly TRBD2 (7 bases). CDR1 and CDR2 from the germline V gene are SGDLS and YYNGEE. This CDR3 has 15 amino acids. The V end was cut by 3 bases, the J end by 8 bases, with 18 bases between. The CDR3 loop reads CASSAGGPKTHEQFF. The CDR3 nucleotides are TGTGCCAGCAGCGCCGGGGGGCCGAAGACCCATGAGCAGTTCTTC.

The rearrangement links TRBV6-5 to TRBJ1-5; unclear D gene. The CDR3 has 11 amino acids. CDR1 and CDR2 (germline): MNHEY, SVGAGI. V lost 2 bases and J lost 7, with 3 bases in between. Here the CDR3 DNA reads TGTGCCAGCAGTTACCTCCAGCCCCAGCATTTT. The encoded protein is CASSYLQPQHF.

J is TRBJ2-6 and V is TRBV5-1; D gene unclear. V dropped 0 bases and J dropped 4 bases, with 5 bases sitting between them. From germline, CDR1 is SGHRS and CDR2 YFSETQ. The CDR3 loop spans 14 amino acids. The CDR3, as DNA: TGCGCCAGCAGCTTGGCTCCCGGGGCCAACGTCCTGACTTTC. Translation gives CASSLAPGANVLTF.

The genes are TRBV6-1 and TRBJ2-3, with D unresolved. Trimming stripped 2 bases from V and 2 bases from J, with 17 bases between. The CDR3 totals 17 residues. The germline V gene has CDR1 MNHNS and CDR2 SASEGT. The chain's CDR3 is CASSERQAPTATDTQYF. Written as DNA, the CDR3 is TGTGCCAGCAGTGAAAGGCAGGCTCCTACCGCCACAGATACGCAGTATTTT.

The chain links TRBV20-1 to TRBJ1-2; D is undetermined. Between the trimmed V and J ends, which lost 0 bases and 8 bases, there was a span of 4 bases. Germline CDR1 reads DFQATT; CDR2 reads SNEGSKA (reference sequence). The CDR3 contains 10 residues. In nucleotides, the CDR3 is TGCAGTGCTAGAGAACACGGCTACACCTTC. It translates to CSAREHGYTF.

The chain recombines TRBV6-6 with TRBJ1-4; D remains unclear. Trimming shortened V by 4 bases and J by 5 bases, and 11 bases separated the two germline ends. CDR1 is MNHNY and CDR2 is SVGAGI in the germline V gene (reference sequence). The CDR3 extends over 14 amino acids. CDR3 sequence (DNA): TGTGCCAGCAGTTCGGTACAGCAAAATGAAAAACTGTTTTTT. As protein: CASSSVQQNEKLFF.

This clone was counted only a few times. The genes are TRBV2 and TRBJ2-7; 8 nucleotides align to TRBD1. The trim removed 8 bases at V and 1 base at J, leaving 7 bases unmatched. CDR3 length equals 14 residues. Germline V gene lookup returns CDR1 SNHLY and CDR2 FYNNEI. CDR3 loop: CASLPGQESYEQYF. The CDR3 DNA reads TGTGCCAGCCTACCGGGACAGGAGTCCTACGAGCAGTACTTC. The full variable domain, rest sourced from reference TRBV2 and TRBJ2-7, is EPEVTQTPSHQVTQMGQEVILRCVPISNHLYFYWYRQILGQKVEFLVSFYNNEISEKSEIFDDQFSVERPDGSNFTLKIRSTKLEDSAMYFCASLPGQESYEQYFGPGTRLTVT.

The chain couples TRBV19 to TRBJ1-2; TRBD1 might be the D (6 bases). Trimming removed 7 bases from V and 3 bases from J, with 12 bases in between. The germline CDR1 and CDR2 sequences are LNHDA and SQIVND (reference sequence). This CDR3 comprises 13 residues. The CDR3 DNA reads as TGTGCCAGTAACTCCAGGGGCGACTATGGCTACACCTTC. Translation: CASNSRGDYGYTF.

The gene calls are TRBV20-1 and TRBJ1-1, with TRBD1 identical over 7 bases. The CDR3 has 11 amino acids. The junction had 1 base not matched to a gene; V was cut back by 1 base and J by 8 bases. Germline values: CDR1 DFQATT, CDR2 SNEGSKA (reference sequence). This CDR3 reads CSARVRGEAFF. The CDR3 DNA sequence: TGCAGTGCTAGAGTCAGGGGGGAAGCTTTCTTT.

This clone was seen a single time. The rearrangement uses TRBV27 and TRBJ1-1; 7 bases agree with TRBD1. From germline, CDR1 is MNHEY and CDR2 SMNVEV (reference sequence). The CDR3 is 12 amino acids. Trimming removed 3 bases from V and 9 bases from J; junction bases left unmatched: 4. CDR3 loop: CASSFPTGQAFF. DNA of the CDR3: TGTGCCAGCAGTTTCCCGACAGGGCAAGCTTTCTTT.

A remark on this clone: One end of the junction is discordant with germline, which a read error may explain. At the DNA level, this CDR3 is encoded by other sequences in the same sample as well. In DNA form, the CDR3 reads TGTGCCAGTAGCTCCCTGCTAGCGGGCTACGAGCAGTACTTC. This gives the protein CASSSLLAGYEQYF. The rearrangement uses TRBV13 and TRBJ2-7; TRBD2 aligns across 8 bases. CDR1 is PRHDT, CDR2 FYEKMQ, per germline (reference sequence). There are 14 residues in the CDR3.

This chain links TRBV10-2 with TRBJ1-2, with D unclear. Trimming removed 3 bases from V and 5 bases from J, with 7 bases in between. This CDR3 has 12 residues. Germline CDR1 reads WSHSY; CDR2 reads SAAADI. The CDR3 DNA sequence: TGCGCCAGCAGTGAAACAGAATATGGCTACACCTTC. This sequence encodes CASSETEYGYTF.

The DNA for the CDR3 is TGTGCCAGCAGTGCCACTAGCGGGAACGGGGTAGTCACAGATACGCAGTATTTT. Protein sequence: CASSATSGNGVVTDTQYF. This chain uses TRBV9 with TRBJ2-3; 10 bases are a match to TRBD2. Trimming at V came to 5 bases and at J to 2 bases, leaving 14 bases not matched to a gene. This CDR3 is built from 18 residues. Germline CDR1 reads SGDLS; CDR2 reads YYNGEE.

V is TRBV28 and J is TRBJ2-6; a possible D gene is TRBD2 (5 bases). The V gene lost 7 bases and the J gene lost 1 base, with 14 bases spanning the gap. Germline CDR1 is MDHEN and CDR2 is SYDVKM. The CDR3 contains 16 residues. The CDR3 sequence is CASTLRWESGANVLTF. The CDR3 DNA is TGTGCCAGCACCCTTAGGTGGGAGTCTGGGGCCAACGTCCTGACTTTC.

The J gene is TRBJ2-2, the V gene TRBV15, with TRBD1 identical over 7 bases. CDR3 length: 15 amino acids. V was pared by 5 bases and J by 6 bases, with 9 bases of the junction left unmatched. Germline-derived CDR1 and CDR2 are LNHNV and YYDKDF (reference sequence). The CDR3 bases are TGTGCCACCAGCCCTACAGGGGCGTTAGCCGGGGAGCTGTTTTTT. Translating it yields CATSPTGALAGELFF.

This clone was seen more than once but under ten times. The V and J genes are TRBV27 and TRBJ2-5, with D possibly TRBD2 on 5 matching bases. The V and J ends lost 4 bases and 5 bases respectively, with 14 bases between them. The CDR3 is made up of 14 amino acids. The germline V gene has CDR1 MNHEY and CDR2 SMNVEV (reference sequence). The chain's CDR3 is CASSSGSTRETQYF. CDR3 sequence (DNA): TGTGCCAGCAGTTCTGGGTCCACTAGGGAGACCCAGTACTTC.

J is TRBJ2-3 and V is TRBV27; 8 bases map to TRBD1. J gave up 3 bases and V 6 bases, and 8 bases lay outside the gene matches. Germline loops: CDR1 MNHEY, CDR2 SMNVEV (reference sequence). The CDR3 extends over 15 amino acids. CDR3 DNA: TGTGCCAGCAGCCGGGGACAGGCAAGAACAGATACGCAGTATTTT. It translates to CASSRGQARTDTQYF.